This T cell receptor (beta chain) was captured in a study of T cell changes during pregnancy in multiple sclerosis. Only in-frame clones appear in the TCRdb table, and some are missing; sequencing was by immunoSEQ multiplex PCR. Seen here are 88,000 or so clones, 92% observed once, and the top ten hold under 1.5%. This CDR3 contains 15 residues. CDR1 MNHEY and CDR2 SVGAGI come from the germline V gene. The ends lost 5 bases at V and 4 bases at J; junction bases unmatched: 9. J is TRBJ1-1 and V is TRBV6-5; 8 positions match TRBD1. The sequence came from a female donor with multiple sclerosis, enrolled in a pregnancy study. Sample: peripheral blood, taken before pregnancy. The CDR3 DNA sequence: TGTGCCAGCAGTCAAGGATTGACAGGGGCCACTGAAGCTTTCTTT. This encodes CASSQGLTGATEAFF.